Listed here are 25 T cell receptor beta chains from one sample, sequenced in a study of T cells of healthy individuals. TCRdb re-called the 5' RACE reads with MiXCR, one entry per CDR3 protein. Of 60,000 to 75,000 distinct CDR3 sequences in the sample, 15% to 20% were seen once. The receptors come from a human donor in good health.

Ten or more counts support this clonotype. CDR3 amino acids: CASRAGRTDTQYF. The CDR3 bases are TGTGCCAGCAGAGCAGGGCGCACAGATACGCAGTATTTT. The chain has TRBV7-9 and TRBJ2-3, with D maybe TRBD1 (5 bases). The length of the CDR3 is 13 residues. In germline, CDR1 is SEHNR, CDR2 FQNEAQ (reference sequence). The germline V and J ends were trimmed by 6 bases and 1 base, with 8 bases remaining between them.

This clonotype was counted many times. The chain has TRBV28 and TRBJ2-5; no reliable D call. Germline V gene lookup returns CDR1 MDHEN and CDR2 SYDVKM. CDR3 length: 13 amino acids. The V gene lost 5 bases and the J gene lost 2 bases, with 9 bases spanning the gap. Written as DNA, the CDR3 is TGTGCCAGCAGTCTGGGGTTACAAGAGACCCAGTACTTC. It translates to CASSLGLQETQYF. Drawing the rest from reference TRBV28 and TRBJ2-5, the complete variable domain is DVKVTQSSRYLVKRTGEKVFLECVQDMDHENMFWYRQDPGLGLRLIYFSYDVKMKEKGDIPEGYSVSREKKERFSLILESASTNQTSMYLCASSLGLQETQYFGPGTRLLVL.

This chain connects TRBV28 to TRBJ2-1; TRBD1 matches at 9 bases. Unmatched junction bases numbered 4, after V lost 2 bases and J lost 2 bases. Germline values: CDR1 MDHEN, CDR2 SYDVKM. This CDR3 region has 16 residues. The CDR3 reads CASSLRGDRAYNEQFF. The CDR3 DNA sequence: TGTGCCAGCAGTTTAAGGGGGGACAGGGCCTACAATGAGCAGTTCTTC.

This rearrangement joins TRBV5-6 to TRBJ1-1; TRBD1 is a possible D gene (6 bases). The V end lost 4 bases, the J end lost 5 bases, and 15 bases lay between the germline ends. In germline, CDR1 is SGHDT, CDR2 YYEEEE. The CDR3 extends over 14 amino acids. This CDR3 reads CASSNPGARTEAFF. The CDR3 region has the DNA TGTGCCAGCAGCAACCCGGGGGCCAGAACTGAAGCTTTCTTT.

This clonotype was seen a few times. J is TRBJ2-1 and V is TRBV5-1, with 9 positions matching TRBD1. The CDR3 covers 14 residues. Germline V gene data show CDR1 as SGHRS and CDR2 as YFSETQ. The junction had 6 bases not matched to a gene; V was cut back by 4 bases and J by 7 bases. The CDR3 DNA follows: TGCGCCAGCAGCCCCGGGACAGGGAGGAATGAGCAGTTCTTC. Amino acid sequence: CASSPGTGRNEQFF.

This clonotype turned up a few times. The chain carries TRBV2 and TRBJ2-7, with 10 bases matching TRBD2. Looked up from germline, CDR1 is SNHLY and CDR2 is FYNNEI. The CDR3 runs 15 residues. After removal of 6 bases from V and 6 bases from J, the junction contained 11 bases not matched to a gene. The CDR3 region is CASRKAGGGPFEQYF. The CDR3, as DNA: TGTGCCAGCAGAAAAGCGGGAGGGGGCCCTTTCGAGCAGTACTTC.

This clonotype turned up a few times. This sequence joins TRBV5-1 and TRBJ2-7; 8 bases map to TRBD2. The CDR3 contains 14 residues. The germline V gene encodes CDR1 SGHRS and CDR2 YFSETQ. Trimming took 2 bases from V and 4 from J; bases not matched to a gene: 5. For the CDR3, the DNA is TGCGCCAGCAGCTTCGGGCTAGCGGGTTACGAGCAGTACTTC. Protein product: CASSFGLAGYEQYF.

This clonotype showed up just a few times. This CDR3 is CSVTGTGASYEQYF. CDR3 nucleotides: TGCAGCGTAACCGGGACAGGGGCCTCCTACGAGCAGTACTTC. V gene TRBV29-1 combines with J gene TRBJ2-7; 10 nucleotides match TRBD1. The germline CDR1 and CDR2 sequences are SQVTM and ANQGSEA. The CDR3 has 14 residues. V lost 6 bases to trimming and J lost 0 bases; unmatched junction nucleotides: 5.

For the CDR3, the DNA is TGTGCCTCGCGACCCGGACTAGCGGGAGTTGAGCAGTTCTTC. This sequence encodes CASRPGLAGVEQFF. V and J are TRBV10-3 and TRBJ2-1; 13 nucleotides line up with TRBD2. Trimming cost V 11 bases and J 9 bases; bases outside gene matches: 10. Germline CDR1 reads ENHRY; CDR2 reads SYGVKD. This CDR3 has 14 amino acids.

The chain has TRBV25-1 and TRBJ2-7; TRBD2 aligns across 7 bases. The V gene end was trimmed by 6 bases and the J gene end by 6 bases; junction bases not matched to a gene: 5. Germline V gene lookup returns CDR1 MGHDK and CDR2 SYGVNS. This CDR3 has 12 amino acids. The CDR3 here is CASRASGFEQYF. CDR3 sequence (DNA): TGTGCCAGCAGGGCTAGCGGATTCGAGCAGTACTTC.

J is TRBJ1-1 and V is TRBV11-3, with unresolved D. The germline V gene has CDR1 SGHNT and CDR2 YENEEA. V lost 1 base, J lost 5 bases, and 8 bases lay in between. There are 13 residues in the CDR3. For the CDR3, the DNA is TGTGCCAGCAGCTTAGCCGGGGTGACTGAAGCTTTCTTT. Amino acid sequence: CASSLAGVTEAFF.

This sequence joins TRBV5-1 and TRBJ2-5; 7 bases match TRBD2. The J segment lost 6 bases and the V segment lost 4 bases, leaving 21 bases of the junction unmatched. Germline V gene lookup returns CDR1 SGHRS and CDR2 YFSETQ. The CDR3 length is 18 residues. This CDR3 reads CASSPMPRAGDAPKTQYF. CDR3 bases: TGCGCCAGCAGCCCAATGCCCCGGGCGGGAGATGCCCCAAAGACCCAGTACTTC.

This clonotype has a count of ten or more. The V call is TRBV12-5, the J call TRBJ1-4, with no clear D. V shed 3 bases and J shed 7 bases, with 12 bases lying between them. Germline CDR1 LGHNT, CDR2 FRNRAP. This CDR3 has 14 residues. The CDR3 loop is CASGFGGGGEKLFF. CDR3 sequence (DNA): TGTGCTAGTGGTTTCGGTGGAGGCGGTGAAAAACTGTTTTTT.

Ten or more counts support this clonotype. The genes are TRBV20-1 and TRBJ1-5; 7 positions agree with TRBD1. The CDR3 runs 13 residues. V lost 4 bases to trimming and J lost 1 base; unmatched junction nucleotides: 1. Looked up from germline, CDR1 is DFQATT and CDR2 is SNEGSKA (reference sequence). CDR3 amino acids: CSAKDRSNQPQHF. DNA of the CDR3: TGCAGTGCTAAGGACAGGAGCAATCAGCCCCAGCATTTT.

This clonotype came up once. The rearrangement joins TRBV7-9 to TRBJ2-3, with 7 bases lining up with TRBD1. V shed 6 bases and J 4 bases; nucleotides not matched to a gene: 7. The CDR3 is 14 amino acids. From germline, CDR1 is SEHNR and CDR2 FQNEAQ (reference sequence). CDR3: CASRNRGHSDTQYF. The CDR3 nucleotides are TGTGCCAGCAGAAACAGGGGTCATTCAGATACGCAGTATTTT.

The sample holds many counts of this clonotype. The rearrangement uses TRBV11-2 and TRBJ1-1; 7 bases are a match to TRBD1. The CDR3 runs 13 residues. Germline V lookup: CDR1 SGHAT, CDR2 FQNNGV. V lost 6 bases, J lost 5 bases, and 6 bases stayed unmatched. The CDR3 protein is CASSFPRGTEAFF. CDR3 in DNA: TGTGCCAGCAGTTTCCCCAGGGGGACTGAAGCTTTCTTT.

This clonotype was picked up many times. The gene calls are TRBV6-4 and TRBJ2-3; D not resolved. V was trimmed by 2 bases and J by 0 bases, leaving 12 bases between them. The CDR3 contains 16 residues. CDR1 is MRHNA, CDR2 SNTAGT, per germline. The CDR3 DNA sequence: TGTGCCAGCAGTGACAGGGCTGAAAGGAGCACAGATACGCAGTATTTT. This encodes CASSDRAERSTDTQYF.

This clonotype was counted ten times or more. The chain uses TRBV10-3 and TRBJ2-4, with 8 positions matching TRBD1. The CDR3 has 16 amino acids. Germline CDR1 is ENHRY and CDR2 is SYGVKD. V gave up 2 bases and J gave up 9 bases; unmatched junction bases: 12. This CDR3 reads CAISEGQGKGSGIQYF. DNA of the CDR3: TGTGCCATCAGTGAGGGACAGGGAAAGGGTTCGGGCATTCAGTACTTC.

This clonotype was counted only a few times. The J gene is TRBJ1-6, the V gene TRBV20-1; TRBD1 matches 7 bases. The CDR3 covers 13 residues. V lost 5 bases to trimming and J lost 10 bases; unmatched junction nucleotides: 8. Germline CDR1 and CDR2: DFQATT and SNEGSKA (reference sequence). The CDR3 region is CSAPNRGGSPLHF. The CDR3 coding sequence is TGCAGTGCTCCCAACAGGGGAGGATCACCCCTCCACTTT.

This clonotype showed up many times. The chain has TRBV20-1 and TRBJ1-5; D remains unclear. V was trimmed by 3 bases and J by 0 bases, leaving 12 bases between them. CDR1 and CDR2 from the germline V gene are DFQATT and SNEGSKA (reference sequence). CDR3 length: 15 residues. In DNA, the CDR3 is TGCAGTGCTAGGTCCAGGCCTAATAGCAATCAGCCCCAGCATTTT. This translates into CSARSRPNSNQPQHF.

The CDR3 loop is CASSLQASPLHF. The CDR3 coding sequence is TGTGCCAGCAGCTTACAGGCATCACCCCTCCACTTT. This chain connects TRBV7-9 to TRBJ1-6; D is ambiguous. Germline values: CDR1 SEHNR, CDR2 FQNEAQ (reference sequence). V was shortened by 2 bases and J by 10 bases, with 6 bases between the two germline ends. This CDR3 spans 12 amino acids. The full variable domain, completed using reference TRBV7-9 and TRBJ1-6, is DTGVSQNPRHKITKRGQNVTFRCDPISEHNRLYWYRQTLGQGPEFLTYFQNEAQLEKSRLLSDRFSAERPKGSFSTLEIQRTEQGDSAMYLCASSLQASPLHFGNGTRLTVT.

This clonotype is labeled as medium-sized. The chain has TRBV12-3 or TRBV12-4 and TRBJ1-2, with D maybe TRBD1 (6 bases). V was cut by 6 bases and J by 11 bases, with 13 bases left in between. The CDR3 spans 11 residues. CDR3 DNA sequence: TGTGCCAGCAGCACCGGGACAACTTACACCTTC. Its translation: CASSTGTTYTF.

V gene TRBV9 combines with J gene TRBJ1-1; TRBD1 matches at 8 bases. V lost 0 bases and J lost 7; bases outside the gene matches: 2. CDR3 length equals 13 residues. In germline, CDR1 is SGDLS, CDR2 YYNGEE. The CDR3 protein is CASSVGTGLEAFF. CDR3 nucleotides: TGTGCCAGCAGCGTAGGGACAGGGCTTGAAGCTTTCTTT.

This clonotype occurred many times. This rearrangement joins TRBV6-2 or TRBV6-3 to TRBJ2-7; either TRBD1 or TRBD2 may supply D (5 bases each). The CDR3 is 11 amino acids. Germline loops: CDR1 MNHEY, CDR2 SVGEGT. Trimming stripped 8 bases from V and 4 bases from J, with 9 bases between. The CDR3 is CASRGFYEQYF. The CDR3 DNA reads TGTGCCAGCCGGGGCTTTTACGAGCAGTACTTC.

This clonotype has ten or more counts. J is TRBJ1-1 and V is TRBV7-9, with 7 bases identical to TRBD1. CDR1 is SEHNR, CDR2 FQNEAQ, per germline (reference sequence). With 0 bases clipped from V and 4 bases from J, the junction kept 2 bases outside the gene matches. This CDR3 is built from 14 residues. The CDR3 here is CASSLAGQFTEAFF. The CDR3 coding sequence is TGTGCCAGCAGCTTAGCGGGACAGTTCACTGAAGCTTTCTTT.